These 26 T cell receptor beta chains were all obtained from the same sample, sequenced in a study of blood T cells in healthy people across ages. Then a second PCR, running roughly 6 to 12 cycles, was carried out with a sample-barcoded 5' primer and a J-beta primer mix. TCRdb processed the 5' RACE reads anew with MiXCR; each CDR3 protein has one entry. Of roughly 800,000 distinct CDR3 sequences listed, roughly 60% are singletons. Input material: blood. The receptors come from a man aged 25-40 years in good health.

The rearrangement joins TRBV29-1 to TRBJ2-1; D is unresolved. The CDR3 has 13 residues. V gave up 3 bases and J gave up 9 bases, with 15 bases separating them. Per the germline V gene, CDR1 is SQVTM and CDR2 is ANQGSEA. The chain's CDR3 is CSVDVSRASEQFF. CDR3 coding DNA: TGCAGCGTTGACGTAAGCCGTGCATCTGAGCAGTTCTTC.

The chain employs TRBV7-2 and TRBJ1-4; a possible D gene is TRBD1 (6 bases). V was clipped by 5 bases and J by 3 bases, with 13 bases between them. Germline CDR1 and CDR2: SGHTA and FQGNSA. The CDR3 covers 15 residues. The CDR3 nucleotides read TGTGCCAGCAGCGACGGGGGGGCAGCTAATGAAAAACTGTTTTTT. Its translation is CASSDGGAANEKLFF.

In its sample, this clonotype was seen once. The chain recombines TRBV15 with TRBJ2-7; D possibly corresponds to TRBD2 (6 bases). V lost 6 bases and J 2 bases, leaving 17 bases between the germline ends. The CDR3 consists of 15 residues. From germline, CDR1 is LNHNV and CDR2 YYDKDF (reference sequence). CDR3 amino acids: CATRHGKGGAYEQYF. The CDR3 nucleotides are TGTGCCACCAGGCACGGGAAGGGAGGTGCCTACGAGCAGTACTTC.

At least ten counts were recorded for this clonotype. The DNA of the CDR3 is TGTGCCAGCCAGGGGGGAACTGGGGCCAACGTCCTGACTTTC. Translation gives CASQGGTGANVLTF. The chain links TRBV6-5 to TRBJ2-6, with D possibly being TRBD1 (7 bases). The CDR3 is 14 amino acids. Germline V gene sequence: CDR1 MNHEY, CDR2 SVGAGI. The V and J ends lost 8 bases and 2 bases respectively, with 10 bases between them.

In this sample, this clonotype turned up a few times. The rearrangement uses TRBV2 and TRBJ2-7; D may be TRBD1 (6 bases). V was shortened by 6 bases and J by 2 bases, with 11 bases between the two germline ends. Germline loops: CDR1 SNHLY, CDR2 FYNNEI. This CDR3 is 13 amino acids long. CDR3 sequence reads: CASSGQGTYEQYF. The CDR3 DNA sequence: TGTGCCAGCAGCGGGCAGGGGACCTACGAGCAGTACTTC.

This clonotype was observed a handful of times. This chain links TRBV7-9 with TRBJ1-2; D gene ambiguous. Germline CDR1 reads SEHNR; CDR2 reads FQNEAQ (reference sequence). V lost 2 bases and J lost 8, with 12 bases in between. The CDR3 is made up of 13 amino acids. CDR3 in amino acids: CASSLFPEDGYTF. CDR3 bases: TGTGCCAGCAGCTTATTCCCGGAAGACGGCTACACCTTC. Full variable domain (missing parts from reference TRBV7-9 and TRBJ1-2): DTGVSQNPRHKITKRGQNVTFRCDPISEHNRLYWYRQTLGQGPEFLTYFQNEAQLEKSRLLSDRFSAERPKGSFSTLEIQRTEQGDSAMYLCASSLFPEDGYTFGSGTRLTVV.

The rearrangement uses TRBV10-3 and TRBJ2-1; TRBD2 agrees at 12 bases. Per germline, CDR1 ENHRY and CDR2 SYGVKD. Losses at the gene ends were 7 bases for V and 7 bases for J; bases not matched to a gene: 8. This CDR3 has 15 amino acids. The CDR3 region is CAINTGLAGSNEQFF. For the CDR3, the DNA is TGTGCCATCAATACCGGACTAGCGGGATCGAATGAGCAGTTCTTC.

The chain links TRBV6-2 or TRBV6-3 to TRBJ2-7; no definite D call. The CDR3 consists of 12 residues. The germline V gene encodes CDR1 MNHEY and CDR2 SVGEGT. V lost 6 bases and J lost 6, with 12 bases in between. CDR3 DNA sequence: TGTGCCAGCAGAGCCTATTACGGCGAGCAGTACTTC. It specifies CASRAYYGEQYF.

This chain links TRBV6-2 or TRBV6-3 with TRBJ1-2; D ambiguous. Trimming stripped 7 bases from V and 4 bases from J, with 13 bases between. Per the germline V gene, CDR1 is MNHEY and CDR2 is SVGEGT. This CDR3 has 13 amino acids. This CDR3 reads CASTFQSPYGYTF. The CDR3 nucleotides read TGTGCCAGCACCTTCCAGAGTCCCTATGGCTACACCTTC.

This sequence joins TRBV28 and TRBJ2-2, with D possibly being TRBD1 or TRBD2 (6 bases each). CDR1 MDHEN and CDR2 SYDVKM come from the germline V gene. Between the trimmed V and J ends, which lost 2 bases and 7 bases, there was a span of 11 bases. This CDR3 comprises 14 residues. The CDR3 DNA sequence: TGTGCCAGCAGTTTAGTCAGGGGAGGCGGGGAGCTGTTTTTT. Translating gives CASSLVRGGGELFF.

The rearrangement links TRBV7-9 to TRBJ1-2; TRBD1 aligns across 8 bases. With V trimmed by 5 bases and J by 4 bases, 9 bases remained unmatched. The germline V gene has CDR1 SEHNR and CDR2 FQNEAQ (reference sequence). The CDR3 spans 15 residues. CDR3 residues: CASSPRGRISYGYTF. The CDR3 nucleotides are TGTGCCAGCAGCCCCAGGGGGCGAATCTCCTATGGCTACACCTTC.

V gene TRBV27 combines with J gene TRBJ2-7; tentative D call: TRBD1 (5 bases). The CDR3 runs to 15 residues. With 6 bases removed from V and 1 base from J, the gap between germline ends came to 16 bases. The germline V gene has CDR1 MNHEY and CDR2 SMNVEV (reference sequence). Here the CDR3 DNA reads TGTGCCAGCAGCCCTTATCCGGACAAATCCTACGAGCAGTACTTC. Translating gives CASSPYPDKSYEQYF.

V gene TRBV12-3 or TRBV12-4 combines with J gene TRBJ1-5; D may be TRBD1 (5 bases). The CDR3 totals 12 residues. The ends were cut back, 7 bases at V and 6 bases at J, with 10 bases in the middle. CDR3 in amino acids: CASTLDSQPQHF. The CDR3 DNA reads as TGTGCCAGCACCTTAGACAGTCAGCCCCAGCATTTT.

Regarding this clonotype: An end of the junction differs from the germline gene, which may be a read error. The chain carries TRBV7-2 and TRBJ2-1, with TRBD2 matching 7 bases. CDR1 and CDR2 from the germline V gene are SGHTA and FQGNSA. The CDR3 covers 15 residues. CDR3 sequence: CAGSPPGTTYNEQFF. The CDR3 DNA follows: TGTGCCGGCAGCCCCCCCGGGACTACGTACAATGAGCAGTTCTTC. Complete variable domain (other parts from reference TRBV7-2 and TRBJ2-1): GAGVSQSPSNKVTEKGKDVELRCDPISGHTALYWYRQSLGQGLEFLIYFQGNSAPDKSGLPSDRFSAERTGGSVSTLTIQRTQQEDSAVYLCAGSPPGTTYNEQFFGPGTRLTVL.

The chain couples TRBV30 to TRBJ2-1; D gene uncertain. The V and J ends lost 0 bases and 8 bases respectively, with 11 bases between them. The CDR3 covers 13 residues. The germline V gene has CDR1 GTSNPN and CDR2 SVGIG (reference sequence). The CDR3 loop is CAWSVTRSDEQFF. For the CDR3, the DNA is TGTGCCTGGAGTGTAACCAGGTCAGATGAGCAGTTCTTC.

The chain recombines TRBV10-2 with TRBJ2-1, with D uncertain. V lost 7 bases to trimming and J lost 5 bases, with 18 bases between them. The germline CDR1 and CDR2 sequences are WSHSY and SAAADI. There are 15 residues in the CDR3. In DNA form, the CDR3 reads TGCGCCAGCAAGGCCCTACGGCTGGAAGACAATGAGCAGTTCTTC. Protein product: CASKALRLEDNEQFF.

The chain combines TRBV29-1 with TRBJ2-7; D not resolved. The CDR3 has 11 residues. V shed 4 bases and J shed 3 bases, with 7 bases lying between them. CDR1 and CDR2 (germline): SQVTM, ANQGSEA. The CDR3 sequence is CSVVQNYEQYF. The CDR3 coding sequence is TGCAGCGTTGTTCAGAACTACGAGCAGTACTTC.

CDR3 in DNA: TGTGCCAGCAGTTACAACCCTCGCCTCGAGCAGTACTTC. Translated: CASSYNPRLEQYF. This chain uses TRBV6-2 or TRBV6-3 with TRBJ2-7; D remains unclear. V shed 2 bases and J shed 6 bases, with 11 bases lying between them. CDR1 MNHEY and CDR2 SVGEGT come from the germline V gene. CDR3 length: 13 residues.

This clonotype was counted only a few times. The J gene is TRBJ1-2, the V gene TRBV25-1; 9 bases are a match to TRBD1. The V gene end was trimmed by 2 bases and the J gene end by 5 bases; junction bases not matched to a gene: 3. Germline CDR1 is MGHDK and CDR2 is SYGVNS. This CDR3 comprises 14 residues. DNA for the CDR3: TGTGCCAGCAGTGAACCGGGACAGGGATATGGCTACACCTTC. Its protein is CASSEPGQGYGYTF.

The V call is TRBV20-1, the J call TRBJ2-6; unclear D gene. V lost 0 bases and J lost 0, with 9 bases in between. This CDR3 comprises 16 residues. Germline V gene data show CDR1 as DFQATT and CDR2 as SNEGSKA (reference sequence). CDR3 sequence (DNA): TGCAGTGCTAGAGATCATGGGGACTCTGGGGCCAACGTCCTGACTTTC. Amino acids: CSARDHGDSGANVLTF.

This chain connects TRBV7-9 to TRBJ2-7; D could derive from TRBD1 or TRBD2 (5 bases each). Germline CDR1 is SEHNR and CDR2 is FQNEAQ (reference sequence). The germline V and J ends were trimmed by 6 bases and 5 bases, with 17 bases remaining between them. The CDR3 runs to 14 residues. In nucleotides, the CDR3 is TGTGCCAGCAGACCCGGGACCAACCTTAACGAGCAGTACTTC. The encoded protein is CASRPGTNLNEQYF.

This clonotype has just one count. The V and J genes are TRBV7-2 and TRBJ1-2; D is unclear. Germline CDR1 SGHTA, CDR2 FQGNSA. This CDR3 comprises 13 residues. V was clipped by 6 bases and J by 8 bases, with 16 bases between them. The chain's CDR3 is CASRRSIDGGYTF. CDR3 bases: TGTGCCAGCAGACGCTCAATAGATGGCGGCTACACCTTC.

CDR3 nucleotides: TGTGCCAGCAGCTTACGGTTGAGCGGAGAAGAGACCCAGTACTTC. Translation gives CASSLRLSGEETQYF. This sequence joins TRBV11-1 and TRBJ2-5, with D tentatively TRBD2 (5 bases). CDR3 size: 15 residues. CDR1 is SGHAT, CDR2 FQDESV, per germline (reference sequence). V lost 2 bases and J 3 bases, leaving 13 bases between the germline ends.

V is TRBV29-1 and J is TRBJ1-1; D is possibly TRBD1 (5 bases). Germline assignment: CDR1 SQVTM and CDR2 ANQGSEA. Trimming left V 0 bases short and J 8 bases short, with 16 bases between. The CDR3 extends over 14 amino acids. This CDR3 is CSVEDRDFREEAFF. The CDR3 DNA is TGCAGCGTTGAAGATCGGGACTTTCGGGAGGAAGCTTTCTTT.

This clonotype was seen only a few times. CDR3 sequence: CATSEGRLYNEQFF. The CDR3, as DNA: TGTGCCACCAGCGAGGGACGGCTATACAATGAGCAGTTCTTC. This chain joins TRBV24-1 and TRBJ2-1, with D possibly called TRBD1 or TRBD2 (5 bases each). The CDR3 spans 14 residues. V lost 7 bases to trimming and J lost 4 bases, with 13 bases between them. Germline assignment: CDR1 KGHDR and CDR2 SFDVKD.

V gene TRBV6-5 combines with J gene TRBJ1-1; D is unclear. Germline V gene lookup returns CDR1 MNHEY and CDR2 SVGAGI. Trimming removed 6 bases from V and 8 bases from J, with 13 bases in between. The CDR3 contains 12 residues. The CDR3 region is CASRTTTWEAFF. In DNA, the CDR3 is TGTGCCAGCAGGACCACCACGTGGGAAGCTTTCTTT.